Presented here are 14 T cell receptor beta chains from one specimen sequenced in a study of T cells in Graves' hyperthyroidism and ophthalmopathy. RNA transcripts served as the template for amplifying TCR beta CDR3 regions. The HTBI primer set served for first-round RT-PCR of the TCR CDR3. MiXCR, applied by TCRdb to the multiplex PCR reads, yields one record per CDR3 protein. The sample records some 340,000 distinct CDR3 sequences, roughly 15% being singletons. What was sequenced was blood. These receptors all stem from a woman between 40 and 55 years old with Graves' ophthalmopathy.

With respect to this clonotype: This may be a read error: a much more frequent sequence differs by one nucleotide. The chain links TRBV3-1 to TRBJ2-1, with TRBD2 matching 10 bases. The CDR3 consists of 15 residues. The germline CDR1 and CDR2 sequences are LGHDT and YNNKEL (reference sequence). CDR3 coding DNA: TGTGCCAGCAGCCAAAGCGGGGGGGCTTCCAATGGGCAGTTCTTC. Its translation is CASSQSGGASNGQFF.

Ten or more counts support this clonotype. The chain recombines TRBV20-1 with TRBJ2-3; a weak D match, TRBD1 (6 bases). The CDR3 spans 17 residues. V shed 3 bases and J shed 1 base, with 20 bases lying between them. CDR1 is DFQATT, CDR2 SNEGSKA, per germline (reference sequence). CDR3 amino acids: CSASILSGTRRTDTQYF. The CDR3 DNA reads TGCAGTGCTAGCATCCTCTCAGGGACACGGCGCACAGATACGCAGTATTTT.

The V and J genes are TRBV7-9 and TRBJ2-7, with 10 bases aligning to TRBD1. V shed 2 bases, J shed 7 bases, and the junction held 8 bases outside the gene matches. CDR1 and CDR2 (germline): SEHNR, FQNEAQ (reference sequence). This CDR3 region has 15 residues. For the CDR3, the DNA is TGTGCCAGCAGCTTACCAGGCGGGACAGGGGCAGAGCAGTACTTC. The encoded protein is CASSLPGGTGAEQYF.

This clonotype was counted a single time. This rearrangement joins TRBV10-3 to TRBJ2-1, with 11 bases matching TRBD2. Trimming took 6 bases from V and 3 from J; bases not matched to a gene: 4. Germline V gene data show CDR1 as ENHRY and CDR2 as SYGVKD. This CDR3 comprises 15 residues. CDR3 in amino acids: CAIRTSGDGYNEQFF. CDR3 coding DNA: TGTGCCATCAGGACTAGCGGGGACGGCTACAATGAGCAGTTCTTC.

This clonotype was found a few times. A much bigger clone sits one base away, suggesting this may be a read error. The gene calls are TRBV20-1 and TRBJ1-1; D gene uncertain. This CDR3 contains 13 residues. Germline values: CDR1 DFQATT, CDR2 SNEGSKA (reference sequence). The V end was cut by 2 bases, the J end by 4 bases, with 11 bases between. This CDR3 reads CSARHDMSTEAFF. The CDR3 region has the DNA TGCAGTGCTAGACACGACATGAGCACTGAAGCTTTCTTT.

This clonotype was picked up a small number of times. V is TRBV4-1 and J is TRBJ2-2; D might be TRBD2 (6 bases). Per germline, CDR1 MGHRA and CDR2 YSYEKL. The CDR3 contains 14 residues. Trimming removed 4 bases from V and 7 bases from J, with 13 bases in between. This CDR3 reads CASSPRTIGGELFF. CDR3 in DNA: TGCGCCAGCAGCCCAAGGACTATTGGCGGGGAGCTGTTTTTT.

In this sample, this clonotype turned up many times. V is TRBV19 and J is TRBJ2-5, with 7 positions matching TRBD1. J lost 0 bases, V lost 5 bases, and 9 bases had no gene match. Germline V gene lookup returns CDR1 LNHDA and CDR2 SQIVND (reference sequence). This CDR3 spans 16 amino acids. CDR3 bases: TGTGCCAGTAGTCACCGGGACAGAATGTACCAAGAGACCCAGTACTTC. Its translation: CASSHRDRMYQETQYF.

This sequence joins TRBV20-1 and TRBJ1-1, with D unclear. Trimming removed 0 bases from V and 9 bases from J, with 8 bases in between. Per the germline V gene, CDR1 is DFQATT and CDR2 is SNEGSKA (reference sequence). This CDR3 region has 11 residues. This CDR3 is CSARESEKAFF. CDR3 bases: TGCAGTGCTAGAGAGTCCGAGAAAGCTTTCTTT.

The CDR3 here is CASSSASGSDEQYF. The CDR3 bases are TGTGCCAGCAGCAGTGCTAGCGGGAGCGACGAGCAGTACTTC. The rearrangement joins TRBV7-6 to TRBJ2-7; TRBD2 matches 10 bases. The J segment lost 5 bases and the V segment lost 5 bases, leaving 6 bases of the junction unmatched. The CDR3 extends over 14 amino acids. Germline values: CDR1 SGHVS, CDR2 FNYEAQ.

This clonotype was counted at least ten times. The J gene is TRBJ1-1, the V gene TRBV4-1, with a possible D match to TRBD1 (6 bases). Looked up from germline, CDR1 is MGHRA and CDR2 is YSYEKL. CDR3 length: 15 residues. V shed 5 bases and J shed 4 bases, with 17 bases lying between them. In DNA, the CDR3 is TGCGCCAGCAGCACCTTACAGGGTCCCGGCACTGAAGCTTTCTTT. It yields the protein CASSTLQGPGTEAFF.

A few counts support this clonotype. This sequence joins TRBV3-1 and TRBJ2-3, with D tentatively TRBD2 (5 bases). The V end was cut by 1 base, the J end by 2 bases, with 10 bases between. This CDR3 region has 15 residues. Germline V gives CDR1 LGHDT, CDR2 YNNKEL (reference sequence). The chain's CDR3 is CASSQGTRSTDTQYF. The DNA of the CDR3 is TGTGCCAGCAGCCAAGGGACTCGATCCACAGATACGCAGTATTTT.

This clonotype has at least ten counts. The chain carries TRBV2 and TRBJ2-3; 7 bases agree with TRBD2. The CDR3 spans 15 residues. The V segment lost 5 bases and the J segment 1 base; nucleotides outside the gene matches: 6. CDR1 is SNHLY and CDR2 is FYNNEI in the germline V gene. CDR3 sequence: CASSPAGSGTDTQYF. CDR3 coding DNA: TGTGCCAGCAGTCCAGCGGGATCGGGCACAGATACGCAGTATTTT.

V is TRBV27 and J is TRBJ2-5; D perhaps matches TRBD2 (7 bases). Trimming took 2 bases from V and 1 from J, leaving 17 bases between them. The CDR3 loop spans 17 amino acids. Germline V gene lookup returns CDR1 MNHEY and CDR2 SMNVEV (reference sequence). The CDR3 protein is CASSLGRGRGLQETQYF. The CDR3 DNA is TGTGCCAGCAGTTTAGGTCGGGGGCGGGGGCTCCAAGAGACCCAGTACTTC.

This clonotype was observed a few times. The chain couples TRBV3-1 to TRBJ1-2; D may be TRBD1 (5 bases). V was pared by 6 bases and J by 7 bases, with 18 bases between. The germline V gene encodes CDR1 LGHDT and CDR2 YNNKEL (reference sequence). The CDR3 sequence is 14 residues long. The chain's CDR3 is CASRLQAAGGGYTF. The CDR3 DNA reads TGTGCCAGCAGACTACAGGCGGCGGGTGGTGGCTACACCTTC. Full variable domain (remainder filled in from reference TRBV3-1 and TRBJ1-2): DTAVSQTPKYLVTQMGNDKSIKCEQNLGHDTMYWYKQDSKKFLKIMFSYNNKELIINETVPNRFSPKSPDKAHLNLHINSLELGDSAVYFCASRLQAAGGGYTFGSGTRLTVV.